The 32 T cell receptor beta chains presented below share a single source sample, sequenced in a study of cytomegalovirus exposure and HLA in healthy donors. Method: immunoSEQ multiplex PCR; TCRdb's copy keeps in-frame clones and lacks some. The sample carries approximately 180,000 clones, just under 90% recorded once. The sequenced sample consisted of PBMCs. These receptor sequences come from a woman aged 25 to 39 in good health and CMV-seronegative.

The chain carries TRBV6-6 and TRBJ2-2; 11 bases map to TRBD2. This CDR3 region has 13 residues. Germline values: CDR1 MNHNY, CDR2 SVGAGI (reference sequence). Unmatched junction bases numbered 4, after V lost 9 bases and J lost 7 bases. CDR3 nucleotides: TGTGCCAGTGATAGCGGGGGGGACGGGGAGCTGTTTTTT. As protein: CASDSGGDGELFF.

The chain links TRBV19 to TRBJ2-7, with 9 bases aligning to TRBD2. The germline V gene encodes CDR1 LNHDA and CDR2 SQIVND (reference sequence). CDR3 size: 15 residues. J gave up 1 base and V 6 bases, and 7 bases lay outside the gene matches. CDR3 residues: CASSSFSGGSYEQYF. The CDR3 DNA follows: TGTGCCAGTAGCTCCTTCAGCGGGGGGTCCTACGAGCAGTACTTC.

The CDR3 protein is CASSEGAGGSYNEQFF. The CDR3 DNA reads TGCGCCAGCAGTGAGGGGGCGGGGGGCTCCTACAATGAGCAGTTCTTC. This chain links TRBV10-1 with TRBJ2-1; 8 bases map to TRBD2. Losses at the gene ends were 2 bases for V and 0 bases for J; bases not matched to a gene: 3. The CDR3 length is 16 residues. Looked up from germline, CDR1 is WNHNN and CDR2 is SYGVQD (reference sequence).

This clone has a handful of counts. This chain joins TRBV4-1 and TRBJ2-1; possibly TRBD2 for D (5 bases). This CDR3 region has 16 residues. Trimming left V 0 bases short and J 7 bases short, with 16 bases between. CDR1 MGHRA and CDR2 YSYEKL come from the germline V gene. The CDR3 coding sequence is TGCGCCAGCAGCCAAGACAGTCCCCTACGCGGGAATGAGCAGTTCTTC. It yields the protein CASSQDSPLRGNEQFF.

This chain joins TRBV10-3 and TRBJ2-5; TRBD1 agrees at 12 bases. J lost 3 bases, V lost 11 bases, and 10 bases had no gene match. This CDR3 is 15 amino acids long. CDR1 is ENHRY and CDR2 is SYGVKD in the germline V gene. CDR3 in DNA: TGTGCCGTTCGTGTGGGGACAGGGGGCGAAGAGACCCAGTACTTC. It codes for CAVRVGTGGEETQYF.

This clone was recorded once. The sample contains more than one DNA sequence encoding this CDR3. The chain joins TRBV5-1 to TRBJ2-3; 10 bases are shared with TRBD1. The CDR3 runs 15 residues. Germline-derived CDR1 and CDR2 are SGHRS and YFSETQ. The ends lost 0 bases at V and 3 bases at J; junction bases unmatched: 1. The CDR3 protein is CASSLGGQGTDTQYF. CDR3 bases: TGCGCCAGCAGCTTGGGGGGACAGGGGACAGATACGCAGTATTTT.

This chain uses TRBV5-4 with TRBJ1-4; D possibly corresponds to TRBD1 (6 bases). The CDR3 has 16 residues. V lost 2 bases and J lost 7, with 18 bases in between. The V gene's germline CDR1 is SGHNT and CDR2 YYREEE (reference sequence). The CDR3 nucleotides read TGTGCCAGCAGCTTAGAACGGACAGCCTTCGGTGAAAAACTGTTTTTT. Translated: CASSLERTAFGEKLFF.

This clone showed up just once. The chain uses TRBV5-1 and TRBJ1-1; D is possibly TRBD1 (5 bases). V was cut by 4 bases and J by 2 bases, with 9 bases left in between. Germline V gene lookup returns CDR1 SGHRS and CDR2 YFSETQ. This CDR3 contains 13 residues. The CDR3 DNA sequence: TGCGCCAGCAGCCCAGGGCCCAACACTGAAGCTTTCTTT. This gives the protein CASSPGPNTEAFF.

The chain has TRBV7-2 and TRBJ2-2; 12 positions agree with TRBD1. This CDR3 is built from 17 residues. Germline CDR1 is SGHTA and CDR2 is FQGNSA. J was trimmed by 5 bases and V by 5 bases; bases with no gene match: 9. CDR3 in amino acids: CASSVTGTGGRTGELFF. In nucleotides, the CDR3 is TGTGCCAGCAGCGTCACCGGGACAGGGGGCAGAACCGGGGAGCTGTTTTTT.

This chain connects TRBV4-3 to TRBJ1-6, with 7 bases aligning to TRBD1. Germline V gives CDR1 LGHNA, CDR2 YSLEER. J lost 7 bases, V lost 1 base, and 7 bases had no gene match. The CDR3 is 16 residues long. The CDR3 DNA reads TGCGCCAGCAGCCAAGCCGCGGGACAGCTGAATTCACCCCTCCACTTT. It specifies CASSQAAGQLNSPLHF.

J is TRBJ1-1 and V is TRBV15; no definite D call. The V end lost 3 bases, the J end lost 1 base, and 6 bases lay between the germline ends. The CDR3 contains 13 residues. Germline V gene lookup returns CDR1 LNHNV and CDR2 YYDKDF (reference sequence). The CDR3 DNA sequence: TGTGCCACCAGCAGTACAAGGAACACTGAAGCTTTCTTT. Amino acids: CATSSTRNTEAFF.

The V and J genes are TRBV9 and TRBJ1-1, with 7 bases that match TRBD1. This CDR3 region has 14 residues. The junction had 6 bases not matched to a gene; V was cut back by 7 bases and J by 0 bases. Germline CDR1 SGDLS, CDR2 YYNGEE. CDR3 coding DNA: TGTGCCAGCGGCCAGGGACAGCTGAACACTGAAGCTTTCTTT. The encoded protein is CASGQGQLNTEAFF.

The chain uses TRBV19 and TRBJ2-1; perhaps TRBD1 as D (6 bases). This CDR3 has 15 residues. Germline V gene sequence: CDR1 LNHDA, CDR2 SQIVND (reference sequence). The V gene lost 4 bases and the J gene lost 2 bases, with 12 bases spanning the gap. For the CDR3, the DNA is TGTGCCAGTAGTAGGGACACCTTTACCTACAATGAGCAGTTCTTC. Translating it yields CASSRDTFTYNEQFF.

This rearrangement joins TRBV30 to TRBJ1-6; D not resolved. Germline values: CDR1 GTSNPN, CDR2 SVGIG (reference sequence). The germline V and J ends were trimmed by 2 bases and 4 bases, with 9 bases remaining between them. This CDR3 is built from 14 residues. The CDR3 sequence is CAWSPDLYNSPLHF. CDR3 in DNA: TGTGCCTGGAGTCCAGATTTATATAATTCACCCCTCCACTTT.

This chain uses TRBV9 with TRBJ1-6; D remains ambiguous. The CDR3 is 15 amino acids. Looked up from germline, CDR1 is SGDLS and CDR2 is YYNGEE. V dropped 3 bases and J dropped 3 bases, with 10 bases sitting between them. CDR3 in amino acids: CASSDSGNYNSPLHF. The CDR3 DNA is TGTGCCAGCAGCGACTCCGGGAACTATAATTCACCCCTCCACTTT.

This chain joins TRBV5-1 and TRBJ1-1; 9 bases are shared with TRBD1. CDR3 length equals 16 residues. Trimming took 5 bases from V and 3 from J; bases not matched to a gene: 11. Looked up from germline, CDR1 is SGHRS and CDR2 is YFSETQ. The CDR3 bases are TGCGCCAGCAGACTAGGGACAGGGATGGCGGACACTGAAGCTTTCTTT. Protein: CASRLGTGMADTEAFF.

The chain couples TRBV6-4 to TRBJ1-4, with D tentatively TRBD1 (6 bases). There are 15 residues in the CDR3. The V gene lost 2 bases and the J gene lost 4 bases, with 11 bases spanning the gap. The germline CDR1 and CDR2 sequences are MRHNA and SNTAGT. The CDR3 region is CASSDGAGDNEKLFF. Written as DNA, the CDR3 is TGTGCCAGCAGTGACGGGGCAGGGGATAATGAAAAACTGTTTTTT.

The chain uses TRBV10-3 and TRBJ2-7; maybe TRBD2 (5 bases). Germline lookup yields CDR1 ENHRY and CDR2 SYGVKD. Trimming removed 0 bases at V and 4 bases at J, with 13 bases between. The CDR3 is 15 residues long. The CDR3 here is CAISESGGLEYEQYF. The CDR3, as DNA: TGTGCCATCAGTGAGTCCGGAGGACTTGAATACGAGCAGTACTTC.

The J gene is TRBJ1-1, the V gene TRBV6-4; D not certain. Germline CDR1 reads MRHNA; CDR2 reads SNTAGT. There are 13 residues in the CDR3. Trimming left V 6 bases short and J 1 base short, with 9 bases between. In nucleotides, the CDR3 is TGTGCCAGCAGCCGATCAGAGAACACTGAAGCTTTCTTT. This encodes CASSRSENTEAFF.

V gene TRBV7-9 combines with J gene TRBJ1-4; D may be TRBD1 (5 bases). The CDR3 contains 17 residues. Looked up from germline, CDR1 is SEHNR and CDR2 is FQNEAQ (reference sequence). V was trimmed by 5 bases and J by 1 base, leaving 17 bases between them. This chain's CDR3 is CASSVRIDSLTNEKLFF. CDR3 bases: TGTGCCAGCAGCGTTAGAATAGACAGCCTAACTAATGAAAAACTGTTTTTT.

This clone was counted between two and nine times. This chain uses TRBV18 with TRBJ2-7; 8 bases match TRBD1. The V segment lost 5 bases and the J segment 5 bases; nucleotides outside the gene matches: 11. The CDR3 runs 15 residues. Germline loops: CDR1 KGHSH, CDR2 LQKENI. CDR3 nucleotides: TGTGCCAGCTCAAGGTTTGACAGGGGTGTCGACGAGCAGTACTTC. Translating gives CASSRFDRGVDEQYF.

V and J are TRBV6-5 and TRBJ1-2; tentative D call: TRBD1 (6 bases). The germline gives CDR1 MNHEY, CDR2 SVGAGI. Trimming cost V 4 bases and J 6 bases, with 18 bases left between them. This CDR3 region has 15 residues. The CDR3, as DNA: TGTGCCAGCAGTTCAACCACCACAGGGCTCAATGGCTACACCTTC. The encoded protein is CASSSTTTGLNGYTF.

Only one count was recorded for this clone. The chain combines TRBV4-3 with TRBJ1-5; D unresolved. Looked up from germline, CDR1 is LGHNA and CDR2 is YSLEER. The length of the CDR3 is 15 residues. V was shortened by 0 bases and J by 6 bases, with 12 bases between the two germline ends. CDR3 bases: TGCGCCAGCAGCCAAGACAGGTTTGGGAGTCAGCCCCAGCATTTT. It translates to CASSQDRFGSQPQHF.

The chain carries TRBV5-1 and TRBJ1-4; D gene ambiguous. The V end lost 4 bases, the J end lost 8 bases, and 15 bases lay between the germline ends. Per germline, CDR1 SGHRS and CDR2 YFSETQ. The CDR3 extends over 14 amino acids. The CDR3 reads CASSPRATNEKLFF. CDR3 coding DNA: TGCGCCAGCAGCCCGCGGGCAACAAACGAAAAACTGTTTTTT.

The CDR3 loop reads CASSSLAGGSYEQYF. The CDR3 nucleotides read TGTGCCAGCAGCTCCCTAGCGGGGGGCTCCTACGAGCAGTACTTC. The chain joins TRBV7-6 to TRBJ2-7, with 11 nucleotides matching TRBD2. This CDR3 contains 15 residues. Per germline, CDR1 SGHVS and CDR2 FNYEAQ. J lost 0 bases, V lost 4 bases, and 2 bases had no gene match. Full variable domain (outside the CDR3, taken from reference TRBV7-6 and TRBJ2-7): GAGVSQSPRYKVTKRGQDVALRCDPISGHVSLYWYRQALGQGPEFLTYFNYEAQQDKSGLPNDRFSAERPEGSISTLTIQRTEQRDSAMYRCASSSLAGGSYEQYFGPGTRLTVT.

The V gene is TRBV9, the J gene TRBJ1-2, with TRBD1 matching over 7 bases. The V gene's germline CDR1 is SGDLS and CDR2 YYNGEE. CDR3 length: 15 amino acids. Trimming cost V 5 bases and J 3 bases; bases outside gene matches: 10. The CDR3 DNA follows: TGTGCCAGCAGTAAGGCTGACAGGGTGGACTATGGCTACACCTTC. It specifies CASSKADRVDYGYTF.

J is TRBJ2-1 and V is TRBV6-1, with D tentatively TRBD2 (6 bases). The CDR3 sequence is 13 residues long. Germline V gene sequence: CDR1 MNHNS, CDR2 SASEGT. The V end lost 4 bases, the J end lost 5 bases, and 9 bases lay between the germline ends. In DNA, the CDR3 is TGTGCCAGCAGTGGGAGGGGAGACAATGAGCAGTTCTTC. It specifies CASSGRGDNEQFF.

This chain's CDR3 is CASSYDRASGYTF. The CDR3 nucleotides are TGTGCCAGCAGTTACGACAGGGCAAGTGGCTACACCTTC. The V and J genes are TRBV6-5 and TRBJ1-2, with 7 bases lining up with TRBD1. Germline CDR1 MNHEY, CDR2 SVGAGI. V gave up 2 bases and J gave up 7 bases; unmatched junction bases: 4. This CDR3 comprises 13 residues.

This clone has only a few counts. Mismatch with germline at one junction end may stem from a read error. The chain's CDR3 is CASSAYSSPLHF. The CDR3 bases are TGTGCCAGCAGCGCCTATAGTTCACCCCTCCACTTT. The chain is built from TRBV5-6 and TRBJ1-6; D is uncertain. The germline CDR1 and CDR2 sequences are SGHDT and YYEEEE. There are 12 residues in the CDR3.

The chain couples TRBV6-1 to TRBJ1-6; TRBD1 matches at 9 bases. The length of the CDR3 is 15 residues. Germline V lookup: CDR1 MNHNS, CDR2 SASEGT. V shed 7 bases and J 8 bases; nucleotides not matched to a gene: 9. CDR3 nucleotides: TGTGCCAGCACCCGGGCGGGACAGGGAGATTCACCCCTCCACTTT. As protein: CASTRAGQGDSPLHF.

This clone has a handful of counts. The chain recombines TRBV7-8 with TRBJ2-7, with TRBD1 as a possible D gene (5 bases). The CDR3 is 13 residues long. The ends were cut back, 6 bases at V and 6 bases at J, with 15 bases in the middle. Germline lookup yields CDR1 SGHVS and CDR2 FQNEAQ. The CDR3 loop reads CASSQVQGSEQYF. Here the CDR3 DNA reads TGTGCCAGCAGTCAAGTGCAGGGCTCCGAGCAGTACTTC. Supplemented by reference TRBV7-8 and TRBJ2-7, the full variable domain reads GAGVSQSPRYKVAKRGQDVALRCDPISGHVSLFWYQQALGQGPEFLTYFQNEAQLDKSGLPSDRFFAERPEGSVSTLKIQRTQQEDSAVYLCASSQVQGSEQYFGPGTRLTVT.

The chain employs TRBV27 and TRBJ2-3; D may be TRBD1 (6 bases). The CDR3 runs to 13 residues. The ends were cut back, 6 bases at V and 2 bases at J, with 9 bases in the middle. Germline V CDR1 and CDR2: MNHEY, SMNVEV (reference sequence). The CDR3 spells CASRWDTTDTQYF. In DNA form, the CDR3 reads TGTGCCAGCAGGTGGGACACCACAGATACGCAGTATTTT.